The present entry profiles one TCR beta chain with its context. V lost 8 bases to trimming and J lost 10 bases, with 23 bases between them. Germline loops: CDR1 SQVTM, CDR2 ANQGSEA. The CDR3 contains 13 residues. These data come from a study of OX40 agonist ivuxolimab in advanced cancers. Across the whole study: As their treatment, patients were administered ivuxolimab, an agonistic anti-OX40 (CD134) antibody.

TCRdb keeps only in-frame clones here, not all; method: immunoSEQ multiplex PCR. The sample lists about 77,000 clones; 85% were seen once. Sequenced here: CD4+ or CD8+ T cells sorted from blood, sampled in a trial of the OX40 agonist ivuxolimab. This TCR was sampled from an adult with an advanced solid tumor such as melanoma, head and neck, liver or kidney cancer. V usage is TRBV29-1 and J usage is TRBJ1-1; no clear D gene. CDR3 residues: CSSQTDQSGLAFF. Written as DNA, the CDR3 is TGCAGCTCTCAGACGGACCAGAGCGGATTAGCTTTCTTT.